Listed here are 26 T cell receptor beta chains from one sample, sequenced in a study of blood T cells in healthy people across ages (dated by TCRdb to between 2014 and 2017). The library was prepared using 5' RACE. The data were produced on an Illumina HiSeq 2500. The second PCR ran for roughly 7 to 12 cycles and used a J-beta primer mix along with a sample-barcoded 5' primer. In TCRdb, the public reads were trimmed at Q25 with fastp and aligned with MiXCR, with productive beta chains retained. Rows matching on CDR3 protein sequence are summarized as one entry with the most common DNA and genes. The sample includes around 800,000 distinct CDR3 sequences, with 40% to 65% observed a single time. The biggest ten clones account for roughly 40% of the sample. The sequenced sample consisted of blood. These TCRs come from a man older than 75 in good health.

This clonotype was seen a handful of times. The chain has TRBV6-1 and TRBJ1-1; TRBD1 matches at 7 bases. CDR3 length: 18 residues. J gave up 1 base and V 5 bases, and 16 bases lay outside the gene matches. Germline loops: CDR1 MNHNS, CDR2 SASEGT. DNA of the CDR3: TGTGCCAGCAGTCGAGTACAGGGGACGCTTAAGCAGAACACTGAAGCTTTCTTT. As protein: CASSRVQGTLKQNTEAFF.

The chain couples TRBV12-3 or TRBV12-4 to TRBJ1-4; no reliable D call. V was trimmed by 3 bases and J by 6 bases, leaving 14 bases between them. The length of the CDR3 is 15 residues. This CDR3 reads CASSFNSRSDEKLFF. The CDR3 region has the DNA TGTGCCAGCAGTTTTAATAGCAGGTCGGATGAAAAACTGTTTTTT.

This clonotype was seen a few times. The J gene is TRBJ2-3, the V gene TRBV11-1; D possibly corresponds to TRBD1 (6 bases). The CDR3 spans 14 residues. Germline CDR1 SGHAT, CDR2 FQDESV (reference sequence). The V gene lost 3 bases and the J gene lost 5 bases, with 12 bases spanning the gap. The CDR3 DNA reads as TGTGCCAGCAGCTTCAGGGGAACCGGAGATACGCAGTATTTT. Translation gives CASSFRGTGDTQYF.

This chain links TRBV3-1 with TRBJ2-1, with 12 bases matching TRBD2. The V gene's germline CDR1 is LGHDT and CDR2 YNNKEL (reference sequence). Losses at the gene ends were 4 bases for V and 7 bases for J; bases not matched to a gene: 8. The CDR3 has 16 amino acids. CDR3 sequence (DNA): TGTGCCAGCAGCCCCTTTCTAGCGGGAGGGCCAAATGAGCAGTTCTTC. Its protein is CASSPFLAGGPNEQFF.

This chain connects TRBV29-1 to TRBJ1-2; 8 bases agree with TRBD1. Germline lookup yields CDR1 SQVTM and CDR2 ANQGSEA. The CDR3 is made up of 15 amino acids. The junction had 15 bases not matched to a gene; V was cut back by 4 bases and J by 8 bases. The CDR3 bases are TGCAGCGTTGGGGGAGACGCCGGGACAGGACGGGGCTACACCTTC. Residues: CSVGGDAGTGRGYTF. Full variable domain (rest looked up from reference TRBV29-1 and TRBJ1-2): SAVISQKPSRDICQRGTSLTIQCQVDSQVTMMFWYRQQPGQSLTLIATANQGSEATYESGFVIDKFPISRPNLTFSTLTVSNMSPEDSSIYLCSVGGDAGTGRGYTFGSGTRLTVV.

V is TRBV20-1 and J is TRBJ2-5; D possibly corresponds to TRBD1 (5 bases). The assigned J gene may be wrong: the sequence end matches TRBJ2-7 better. Germline lookup yields CDR1 DFQATT and CDR2 SNEGSKA (reference sequence). The CDR3 extends over 13 amino acids. The CDR3 protein is CSARGDGAGEQYF. In DNA form, the CDR3 reads TGCAGTGCTAGAGGGGATGGGGCTGGCGAGCAGTACTTC.

The chain joins TRBV11-1 to TRBJ1-6; D not certain. The CDR3 has 14 residues. Deletions cut 3 bases from V and 3 bases from J, with 6 bases between. CDR1 SGHAT and CDR2 FQDESV come from the germline V gene (reference sequence). The CDR3: CASSLTIYNSPLHF. The CDR3 region has the DNA TGTGCCAGCAGCTTGACCATCTATAATTCACCCCTCCACTTT.

This rearrangement joins TRBV12-3 or TRBV12-4 to TRBJ1-1; unclear D gene. This CDR3 spans 12 amino acids. V gave up 6 bases and J gave up 11 bases, with 16 bases separating them. The CDR3 DNA follows: TGTGCCAGCAGCCCCCGAGGCGAAAGGGCTTTCTTT. Translating it yields CASSPRGERAFF.

This clonotype has a handful of counts. The chain uses TRBV10-3 and TRBJ2-4, with D perhaps matching TRBD1 (5 bases). The J call may be faulty, since TRBJ2-7 better matches the DNA end. The CDR3 is made up of 16 amino acids. In germline, CDR1 is ENHRY, CDR2 SYGVKD. CDR3 sequence (DNA): TGTGCCATCAGTGAGTCCGCAGGGCCTACTGCCTACGAGCAGTACTTC. It encodes CAISESAGPTAYEQYF.

The chain links TRBV7-9 to TRBJ1-4, with unresolved D. The germline V and J ends were trimmed by 3 bases and 0 bases, with 20 bases remaining between them. CDR1 is SEHNR and CDR2 is FQNEAQ in the germline V gene (reference sequence). The CDR3 consists of 19 residues. The CDR3 here is CASSFGFAEGEATNEKLFF. CDR3 DNA: TGTGCCAGCAGCTTTGGGTTCGCGGAGGGAGAGGCAACTAATGAAAAACTGTTTTTT. Based on the CDR3 plus reference TRBV7-9 and TRBJ1-4, the full variable domain is DTGVSQNPRHKITKRGQNVTFRCDPISEHNRLYWYRQTLGQGPEFLTYFQNEAQLEKSRLLSDRFSAERPKGSFSTLEIQRTEQGDSAMYLCASSFGFAEGEATNEKLFFGSGTQLSVL.

This clonotype was detected many times. V and J are TRBV29-1 and TRBJ2-7; 9 bases agree with TRBD1. The CDR3 is made up of 12 amino acids. Germline V gene data show CDR1 as SQVTM and CDR2 as ANQGSEA. The trim removed 4 bases at V and 5 bases at J, leaving 3 bases unmatched. CDR3 DNA: TGCAGCGTTGGGGACAGGGCACACGAGCAGTACTTC. It translates to CSVGDRAHEQYF.

This chain joins TRBV30 and TRBJ2-4; no definite D call. The DNA end is more similar to TRBJ2-7, so the J call may be wrong. This CDR3 comprises 12 residues. Germline V gene data show CDR1 as GTSNPN and CDR2 as SVGIG (reference sequence). The CDR3 region is CAWSFGNYEQYF. CDR3 coding DNA: TGTGCCTGGAGTTTCGGCAACTACGAGCAGTACTTC.

A remark on this clonotype: At one boundary the junction diverges from the germline segment, which might be a read error. The rearrangement links TRBV20-1 to TRBJ1-4, with D uncertain. The length of the CDR3 is 15 residues. The germline V gene has CDR1 DFQATT and CDR2 SNEGSKA (reference sequence). CDR3 sequence: CSAREPRGSNEKLYF. For the CDR3, the DNA is TGCAGTGCTAGGGAACCTCGAGGGTCTAATGAAAAACTGTATTTT.

The chain carries TRBV5-4 and TRBJ2-1; TRBD2 matches at 13 bases. With V trimmed by 6 bases and J by 7 bases, 16 bases remained unmatched. CDR1 is SGHNT and CDR2 is YYREEE in the germline V gene (reference sequence). The CDR3 sequence is 18 residues long. Here the CDR3 DNA reads TGTGCCAGCAATCGCCCAGGTACCGGGACTAGCGGGAATAATGAGCAGTTCTTC. Its translation is CASNRPGTGTSGNNEQFF.

The chain recombines TRBV6-5 with TRBJ2-1; D not resolved. The CDR3 has 12 residues. Trimming shortened V by 6 bases and J by 10 bases, and 13 bases separated the two germline ends. Germline CDR1 MNHEY, CDR2 SVGAGI. The CDR3 is CASRQGASEQFF. The CDR3 DNA reads as TGTGCCAGCAGGCAAGGAGCGTCCGAGCAGTTCTTC.

This rearrangement joins TRBV5-8 to TRBJ2-1, with unresolved D. The CDR3 is 13 amino acids. Germline V gene data show CDR1 as SGHTS and CDR2 as YDEGEE. Trimming shortened V by 2 bases and J by 4 bases, and 7 bases separated the two germline ends. In nucleotides, the CDR3 is TGTGCCAGCAGCTTTGTAGTTTACAATGAGCAGTTCTTC. It encodes CASSFVVYNEQFF.

The J gene is TRBJ2-3, the V gene TRBV5-4, with D perhaps given as TRBD1 or TRBD2 (6 bases each). CDR1 and CDR2 from the germline V gene are SGHNT and YYREEE (reference sequence). V lost 3 bases, J lost 14 bases, and 37 bases lay in between. The CDR3 extends over 19 amino acids. CDR3 in amino acids: CASSYGGPRPWEEDRYAYF. The DNA for the CDR3 is TGTGCCAGCAGCTATGGGGGACCTCGGCCGTGGGAGGAGGACAGATACGCGTATTTT.

This rearrangement joins TRBV11-2 to TRBJ2-1, with D possibly being TRBD2 (6 bases). The V and J ends lost 5 bases and 1 base respectively, with 24 bases between them. The CDR3 length is 19 residues. Per the germline V gene, CDR1 is SGHAT and CDR2 is FQNNGV. CDR3 coding DNA: TGTGCCAGCAGCGTCAATATCGGTAAAAGGGAGGTTTCCTACAATGAGCAGTTCTTC. This encodes CASSVNIGKREVSYNEQFF.

The chain recombines TRBV27 with TRBJ2-5; TRBD1 aligns across 8 bases. Germline V gene data show CDR1 as MNHEY and CDR2 as SMNVEV (reference sequence). Losses at the gene ends were 5 bases for V and 11 bases for J; bases not matched to a gene: 10. The CDR3 length is 13 residues. CDR3 sequence reads: CASSTFRGPGQYF. The CDR3 DNA sequence: TGTGCCAGCAGTACCTTCAGGGGGCCTGGGCAGTACTTC.

Comments on this clonotype: A junction boundary mismatches the germline segment, possibly from a read error. The J gene is TRBJ2-7, the V gene TRBV7-2, with 13 bases fitting TRBD2. This CDR3 is 16 amino acids long. Looked up from germline, CDR1 is SGHTA and CDR2 is FQGNSA. DNA of the CDR3: TGTGCTAGCAGCTATCGGGGGACTAGCGGGATTGCTGAGCAGTACTTC. Translating gives CASSYRGTSGIAEQYF.

The chain couples TRBV29-1 to TRBJ2-7; TRBD2 aligns across 16 bases. J lost 4 bases, V lost 6 bases, and 6 bases had no gene match. CDR1 is SQVTM and CDR2 is ANQGSEA in the germline V gene. The CDR3 runs to 15 residues. The CDR3, as DNA: TGCAGCGTGGCCGGGACTAGCGGGAGGGTGTACGAGCAGTACTTC. It encodes CSVAGTSGRVYEQYF.

This clonotype has more than one count but fewer than ten. V gene TRBV4-2 combines with J gene TRBJ2-3; 12 bases are shared with TRBD2. The CDR3 has 17 residues. CDR1 and CDR2 (germline): LGHNA, YNFKEQ. Germline trimming cut 0 bases from V and 6 bases from J; bases unmatched to any gene: 7. CDR3 bases: TGTGCCAGCAGCCAAGAGGATGGGACTAGCGGGTTGGATACGCAGTATTTT. The encoded protein is CASSQEDGTSGLDTQYF.

This clonotype has a single count. This chain links TRBV20-1 with TRBJ1-4; D is undetermined. CDR3 length equals 15 residues. Germline V gives CDR1 DFQATT, CDR2 SNEGSKA (reference sequence). The ends were cut back, 0 bases at V and 5 bases at J, with 13 bases in the middle. DNA for the CDR3: TGCAGTGCTAGAGATTCGAGGGCAGTAAATGAAAAACTGTTTTTT. Amino acids: CSARDSRAVNEKLFF.

The V gene is TRBV12-3 or TRBV12-4, the J gene TRBJ2-3; 10 bases agree with TRBD2. The V segment lost 5 bases and the J segment 14 bases; nucleotides outside the gene matches: 19. This CDR3 region has 16 residues. The chain's CDR3 is CASSAIASGSHRYAYF. CDR3 in DNA: TGTGCCAGCAGTGCAATTGCTAGCGGGAGCCACAGATACGCGTATTTT.

This rearrangement joins TRBV28 to TRBJ2-7; tentative D call: TRBD1 (7 bases). Per germline, CDR1 MDHEN and CDR2 SYDVKM. The CDR3 runs to 15 residues. Between the trimmed V and J ends, which lost 2 bases and 7 bases, there was a span of 18 bases. The CDR3 region has the DNA TGTGCCAGCAGTTTAAGGGCAGGGGGGCTGAGGGAGCAGTACTTC. It encodes CASSLRAGGLREQYF.

The chain uses TRBV10-2 and TRBJ2-5; 14 nucleotides line up with TRBD2. The trim removed 4 bases at V and 5 bases at J, leaving 9 bases unmatched. Germline values: CDR1 WSHSY, CDR2 SAAADI. The CDR3 sequence is 17 residues long. The CDR3 sequence is CASSARLAGGPQETQYF. The CDR3 coding sequence is TGCGCCAGCAGTGCACGACTAGCGGGAGGGCCACAGGAGACCCAGTACTTC.